This T cell receptor (beta chain) was recorded in a study of T cell responses to AZD1222 COVID-19 vaccine. Looked up from germline, CDR1 is SGHAT and CDR2 is FQDESV (reference sequence). CDR3 size: 14 residues. J lost 3 bases, V lost 4 bases, and 2 bases had no gene match. Broader study findings: Donors in the cohort were predominantly white British and more often female, and clonal diversity was possibly underestimated. Within unmutated variant regions lay the reported targets of nearly half of spike-specific TCRs.

Regarding this clone: Its antigen is unknown.

Using immunoSEQ multiplex PCR, the repertoire was profiled, and TCRdb retains in-frame clones only, with some absent. The data hold about 120,000 clones, with about 90% observed a single time. This clonotype originated in an adult who received the AZD1222 COVID-19 vaccine. This chain connects TRBV11-1 to TRBJ2-7, with 11 positions matching TRBD2. The sample here was peripheral blood, taken 28 days after the second AZD1222 dose. CDR3 nucleotide sequence: TGTGCCAGCAGCTCGGGACTAGCGGTCTACGAGCAGTACTTC. Translation: CASSSGLAVYEQYF.